This TCR beta chain stems from a study of metastatic and nonmetastatic thyroid tumors. Across the study: Across peripheral blood and tumor or nodule tissue samples taken from malignant and benign thyroid patients, the repertoires were compared with one another. The study, taken as a whole, reports: It was reportedly found that TCR beta diversity was significantly higher in malignant thyroid tumors than in benign nodules, a difference seen in both blood and tumor samples.

TCRdb reprocessed the PCR reads via MiXCR. The sample has about 22,000 clones, roughly a sixth seen once. The CDR3 length is 15 residues. Germline CDR1 and CDR2: LGHNA and YNFKEQ. Trimming removed 8 bases from V and 7 bases from J, with 21 bases in between. A note on this clone: Antigen unknown.

All patients were untreated before thyroid surgery. Sequenced input: adjacent normal tissue. The sequence came from a male donor with papillary thyroid cancer or a benign thyroid nodule (not recorded which). Some clones in this sample may be carry-over from other donors' samples. The chain couples TRBV4-2 to TRBJ2-1; a possible D gene is TRBD2 (5 bases). The CDR3 DNA reads as TGTGCCAGCTGCCCCGCTAGCTGGGGAAAGAATGAGCAGTTCTTC. Translated: CASCPASWGKNEQFF.